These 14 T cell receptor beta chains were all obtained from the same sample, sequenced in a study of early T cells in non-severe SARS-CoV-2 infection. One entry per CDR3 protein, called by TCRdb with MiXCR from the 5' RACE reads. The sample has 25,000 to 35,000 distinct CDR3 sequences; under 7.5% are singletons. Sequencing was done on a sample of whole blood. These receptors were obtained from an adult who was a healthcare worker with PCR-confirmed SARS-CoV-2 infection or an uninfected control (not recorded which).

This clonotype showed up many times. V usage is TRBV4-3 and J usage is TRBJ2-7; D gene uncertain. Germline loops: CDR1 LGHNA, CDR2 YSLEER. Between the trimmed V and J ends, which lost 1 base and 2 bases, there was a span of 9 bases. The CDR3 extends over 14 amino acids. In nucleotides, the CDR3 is TGCGCCAGCAGCCAAGGAACTTTTGCCTACGAGCAGTACTTC. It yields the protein CASSQGTFAYEQYF.

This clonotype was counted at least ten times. Written as DNA, the CDR3 is TGCAGCTCCAGAATGGCTAGCGGGAGTCTCACAGATACGCAGTATTTT. Its protein product is CSSRMASGSLTDTQYF. The chain couples TRBV29-1 to TRBJ2-3; 10 bases align to TRBD2. CDR3 size: 16 residues. Trimming cost V 8 bases and J 2 bases; bases outside gene matches: 13. Germline V lookup: CDR1 SQVTM, CDR2 ANQGSEA.

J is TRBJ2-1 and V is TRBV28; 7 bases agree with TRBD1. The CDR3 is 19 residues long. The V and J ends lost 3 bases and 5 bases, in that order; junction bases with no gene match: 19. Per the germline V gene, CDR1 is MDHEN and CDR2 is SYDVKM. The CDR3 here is CASSLGKTTDRSINNEQFF. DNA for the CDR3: TGTGCCAGCAGTTTGGGAAAAACTACGGACAGGTCCATCAACAATGAGCAGTTCTTC.

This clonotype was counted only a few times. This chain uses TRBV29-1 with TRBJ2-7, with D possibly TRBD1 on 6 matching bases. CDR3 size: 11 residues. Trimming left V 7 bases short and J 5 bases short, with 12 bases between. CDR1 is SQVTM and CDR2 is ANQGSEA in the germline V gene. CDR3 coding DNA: TGCAGCGCGGGACAACGGAACGAGCAGTACTTC. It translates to CSAGQRNEQYF.

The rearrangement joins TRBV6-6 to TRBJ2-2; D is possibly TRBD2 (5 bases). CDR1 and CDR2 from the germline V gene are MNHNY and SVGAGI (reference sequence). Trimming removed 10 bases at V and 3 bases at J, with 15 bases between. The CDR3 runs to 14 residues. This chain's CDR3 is CATRGPSDTGELFF. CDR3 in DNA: TGTGCCACGAGAGGGCCCTCGGACACCGGGGAGCTGTTTTTT.

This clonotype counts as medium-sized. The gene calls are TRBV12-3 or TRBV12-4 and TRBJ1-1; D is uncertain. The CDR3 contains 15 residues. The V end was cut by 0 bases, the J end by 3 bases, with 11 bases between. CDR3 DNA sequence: TGTGCCAGCAGTTTAGCGCAGTTTCGGGACACTGAAGCTTTCTTT. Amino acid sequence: CASSLAQFRDTEAFF.

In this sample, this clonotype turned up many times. The CDR3 sequence is CASSESGQPLYEQYF. Written as DNA, the CDR3 is TGTGCCAGTAGCGAGAGCGGACAGCCTCTCTACGAGCAGTACTTC. V gene TRBV19 combines with J gene TRBJ2-7, with D possibly matching TRBD1 (6 bases). Germline V gives CDR1 LNHDA, CDR2 SQIVND (reference sequence). This CDR3 comprises 15 residues. V lost 6 bases and J lost 3, with 18 bases in between.

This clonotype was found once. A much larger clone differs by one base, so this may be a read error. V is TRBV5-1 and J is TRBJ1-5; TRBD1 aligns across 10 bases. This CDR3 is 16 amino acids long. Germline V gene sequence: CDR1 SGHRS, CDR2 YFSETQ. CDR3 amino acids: CASSFGTGDSNQPQLF. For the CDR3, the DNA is TGCGCCAGCAGCTTTGGGACAGGGGATAGCAATCAGCCCCAGCTTTTT. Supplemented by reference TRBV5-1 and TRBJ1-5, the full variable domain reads KAGVTQTPRYLIKTRGQQVTLSCSPISGHRSVSWYQQTPGQGLQFLFEYFSETQRNKGNFPGRFSGRQFSNSRSEMNVSTLELGDSALYLCASSFGTGDSNQPQLFGDGTRLSIL.

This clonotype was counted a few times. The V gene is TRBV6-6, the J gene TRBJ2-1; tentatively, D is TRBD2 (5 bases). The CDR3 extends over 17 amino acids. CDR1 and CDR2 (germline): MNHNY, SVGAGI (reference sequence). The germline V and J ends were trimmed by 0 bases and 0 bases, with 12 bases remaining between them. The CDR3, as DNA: TGTGCCAGCAGTTACTCAGGCAACAGCGGCTCCTACAATGAGCAGTTCTTC. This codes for CASSYSGNSGSYNEQFF.

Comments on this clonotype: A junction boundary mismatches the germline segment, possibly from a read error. As DNA, the CDR3 is TGCAGCATTGAAGATATTCCTAAGAGGGTTTCGCTTATGAACACTGAAGCTTTCTTT. Protein: CSIEDIPKRVSLMNTEAFF. The V and J genes are TRBV29-1 and TRBJ1-1; the D is unclear. There are 19 residues in the CDR3. Germline values: CDR1 SQVTM, CDR2 ANQGSEA.

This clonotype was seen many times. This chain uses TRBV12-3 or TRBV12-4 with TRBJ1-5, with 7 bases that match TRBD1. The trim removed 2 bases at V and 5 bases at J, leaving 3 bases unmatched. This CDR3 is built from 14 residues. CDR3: CASSLNRGDQPQHF. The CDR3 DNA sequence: TGTGCCAGCAGTTTAAACAGGGGAGATCAGCCCCAGCATTTT.

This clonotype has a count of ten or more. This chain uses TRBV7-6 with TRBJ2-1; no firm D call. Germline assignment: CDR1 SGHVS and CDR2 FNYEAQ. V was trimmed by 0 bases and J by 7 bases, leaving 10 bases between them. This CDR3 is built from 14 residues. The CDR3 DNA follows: TGTGCCAGCAGCTTAGCAGGGCCTGATAATGAGCAGTTCTTC. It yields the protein CASSLAGPDNEQFF. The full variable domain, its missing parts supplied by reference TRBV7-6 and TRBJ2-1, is GAGVSQSPRYKVTKRGQDVALRCDPISGHVSLYWYRQALGQGPEFLTYFNYEAQQDKSGLPNDRFSAERPEGSISTLTIQRTEQRDSAMYRCASSLAGPDNEQFFGPGTRLTVL.

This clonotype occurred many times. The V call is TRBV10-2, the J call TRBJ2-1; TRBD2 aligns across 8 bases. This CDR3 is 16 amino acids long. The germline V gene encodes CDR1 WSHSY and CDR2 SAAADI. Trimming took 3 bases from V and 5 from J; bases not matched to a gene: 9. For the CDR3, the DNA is TGCGCCAGCAGTGACTCCGAACTAGCGGTCGACAATGAGCAGTTCTTC. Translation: CASSDSELAVDNEQFF.

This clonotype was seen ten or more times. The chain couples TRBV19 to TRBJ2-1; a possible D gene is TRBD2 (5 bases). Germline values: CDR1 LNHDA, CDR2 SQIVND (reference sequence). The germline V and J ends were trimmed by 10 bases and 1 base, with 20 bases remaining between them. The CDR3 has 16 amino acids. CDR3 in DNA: TGTGCCACCCAGGCTAAGGACTCCCAATCCTACAATGAGCAGTTCTTC. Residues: CATQAKDSQSYNEQFF. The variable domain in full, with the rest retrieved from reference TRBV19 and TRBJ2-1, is DGGITQSPKYLFRKEGQNVTLSCEQNLNHDAMYWYRQDPGQGLRLIYYSQIVNDFQKGDIAEGYSVSREKKESFPLTVTSAQKNPTAFYLCATQAKDSQSYNEQFFGPGTRLTVL.